The rows below give T cell receptor beta chains drawn from one sample of a study of primary melanoma T cells and metastatic recurrence. The method was immunoSEQ multiplex PCR; TCRdb's version includes in-frame clones alone and lacks a portion of them. In all, the sample yields under 30 clones. The sequenced sample was melanoma tumor tissue. These receptor sequences come from a human donor with melanoma. Each CDR3 is given with its conserved first and last residue. Fields, in order: D gene, J gene, V gene, CDR3 protein, CDR3 DNA. D genes are given only for firm matches.

d_call: .
j_call: TRBJ1-4
v_call: TRBV28
cdr3_aa: CASILTARAGEKLFF
cdr3_nt: TGTGCCAGCATACTCACCGCCAGGGCTGGTGAAAAACTGTTTTTT

d_call: .
j_call: TRBJ2-1
v_call: TRBV28
cdr3_aa: CASQAAYNEQFF
cdr3_nt: TGTGCCAGCCAAGCAGCGTACAATGAGCAGTTCTTC

d_call: .
j_call: TRBJ1-2
v_call: TRBV19
cdr3_aa: CASSSRTEIYGYTF
cdr3_nt: TGTGCCAGTAGTTCTAGGACAGAGATCTATGGCTACACCTTC

d_call: TRBD2
j_call: TRBJ2-7
v_call: TRBV11-3
cdr3_aa: CASTPTVAGPYEQYF
cdr3_nt: TGTGCCAGCACCCCGACAGTAGCGGGACCCTACGAGCAGTACTTC

d_call: TRBD1
j_call: TRBJ2-5
v_call: TRBV14
cdr3_aa: CASSQDLHRGETQYF
cdr3_nt: TGTGCCAGCAGCCAAGATTTGCACAGGGGAGAGACCCAGTACTTC

d_call: TRBD1
j_call: TRBJ1-5
v_call: TRBV19
cdr3_aa: CASSPHRGPEVSSNQPQHF
cdr3_nt: TGTGCCAGTAGTCCACACAGGGGGCCGGAGGTATCCAGCAATCAGCCCCAGCATTTT

d_call: .
j_call: TRBJ2-1
v_call: TRBV11-3
cdr3_aa: CASSLLGTPNNEQFF
cdr3_nt: TGTGCCAGCAGCTTACTCGGGACACCGAACAATGAGCAGTTCTTC